This TCR beta chain originates from a study of human T cells and chemical hapten exposure. Study as a whole: TCR yields per sample varied, mainly owing to small pooled library volume differences.

The study's findings and limits: Compared with pre-sensitization or healthy control sets, expanded TCRs clustered more.

Germline V CDR1 and CDR2: LGHNA, YNFKEQ. There are 14 residues in the CDR3. The V gene lost 4 bases and the J gene lost 7 bases, with 13 bases spanning the gap. Specified time point: patch test 3, about 24 weeks after DPC sensitization. As for treatment: therapeutic diphenylcyclopropenone sensitization with weekly scalp DPC. This clonotype has only a few counts. Antigen specificity is unknown. TCRdb fed the RACE reads into MiXCR, producing one record per CDR3 protein. This sample has about 160,000 distinct CDR3 sequences; approximately 30% occur once, and the top ten carry around 2.3%. The rearrangement links TRBV4-2 to TRBJ1-4; the D is unclear. The specimen comprised whole blood, sampled in connection with sensitization to the hapten diphenylcyclopropenone (DPC). This TCR derives from a woman aged 18-30 years with alopecia areata. Some clones in this sample may be carry-over from other donors' samples. The CDR3 loop reads CASSREGNAEKLFF. CDR3 DNA sequence: TGTGCCAGCAGCCGAGAAGGAAACGCTGAAAAACTGTTTTTT.